This is a list of T cell receptor beta chains from one sample in a study of Ad26.COV2.S vaccination and SARS-CoV-2 variants. Sequencing was performed with immunoSEQ multiplex PCR; in TCRdb, only in-frame clones are kept and a portion is missing. The sample has about 350,000 clones, about 85% seen once. The material was peripheral blood, obtained in a trial of Ad26.COV2.S vaccine versus placebo. The receptors shown here come from a person aged 18-65 years who received the Ad26.COV2.S COVID-19 vaccine or a placebo. CDR3s include the opening cysteine and the closing phenylalanine or tryptophan.

v_call	cdr3_length	j_call	cdr3_aa
TRBV11-3	15	TRBJ2-1	CASSPRTSTHNEQFF
TRBV2	15	TRBJ2-2	CASRKGTTNTGELFF
TRBV4-1	14	TRBJ2-2	CASSQVPEAGELFF
TRBV7-9	12	TRBJ1-3	CASSPLGDTIYF
TRBV7-2	16	TRBJ2-1	CASSINRVPPRDEQFF
TRBV27	15	TRBJ1-2	CASKRQGFDNYGYTF
TRBV7-6	15	TRBJ1-5	CASSLEDRADQPQHF
TRBV28	18	TRBJ2-1	CASSLIISGRRANNEQFF
TRBV5-4	16	TRBJ2-7	CASSFLAGGSPYEQYF
TRBV27	16	TRBJ2-3	CASSLSSGAYTDTQYF
TRBV30	14	TRBJ2-7	CAWVRDRGFYEQYF
TRBV10-3	15	TRBJ2-7	CAISEVAGITYEQYF
TRBV5-1	18	TRBJ2-1	CASSLGGGRAWDGSEQFF
TRBV19	15	TRBJ1-2	CASSPQGGRAGGYTF
TRBV6-5	12	TRBJ2-7	CASAASAGEQYF
TRBV6-5	15	TRBJ2-5	CASSRGDRGLETQYF
TRBV5-1	15	TRBJ1-6	CASSLTTRSDSPLHF
TRBV7-2	15	TRBJ2-5	CASSLVVDGQETQYF
TRBV6-5	15	TRBJ2-7	CASSYRDDIRYNQYF
TRBV10-2	15	TRBJ2-5	CASSDARGREETQYF
TRBV18	13	TRBJ1-2	CASSPRDRGGYTF
TRBV10-3	12	TRBJ1-5	CAISDSNQPQHF
TRBV27	12	TRBJ2-1	CASSLSGDRGIF
TRBV6-5	14	TRBJ1-4	CASSFGTQVEKLFF
TRBV7-3	16	TRBJ2-5	CASSPGLAGEGETQYF
TRBV2	14	TRBJ1-2	CASTLTAPNYGYTF
TRBV7-9	13	TRBJ2-7	CASIPGQGHEQYF
TRBV9	14	TRBJ2-3	CASSVVTGADTQYF
TRBV30	17	TRBJ1-6	CAWRWDDTLSRDSPLHF
TRBV4-3	16	TRBJ1-1	CASSQEGGTGSTEAFF
TRBV5-1	14	TRBJ2-1	CASSLWDTDNEQFF
TRBV27	13	TRBJ1-1	CADVRDNLSEAFF
TRBV6-1	17	TRBJ2-7	CASTDRNLQGLSYEQYF
TRBV12-3/TRBV12-4	12	TRBJ1-5	CASSFWDQPQHF
TRBV7-2	15	TRBJ2-2	CASSLRTANTGELFF
TRBV18	15	TRBJ2-3	CASSPRDSYTDTQYF
TRBV6-5	14	TRBJ1-2	CASSLISGSGGYTF
TRBV7-6	15	TRBJ1-5	CASSSGRGPNQPQHF
TRBV18	15	TRBJ1-4	CASSPQGASREKLFF
TRBV6-5	15	TRBJ1-4	CASSPTRATNEKLFF
TRBV11-2	11	TRBJ2-7	CASSLGPEQYF
TRBV11-3	13	TRBJ2-1	CASSELGGNEQFF
TRBV5-5	16	TRBJ2-1	CASTLVRSSKYNEQFF
TRBV28	15	TRBJ2-2	CASSLLRGGTGELFF
TRBV11-2	14	TRBJ2-7	CASSGGRGLNEQYF
TRBV5-1	15	TRBJ2-5	CASSSWGGLVETQYF
TRBV9	16	TRBJ2-2	CASSGVTGAYTGELFF
TRBV5-1	15	TRBJ2-5	CASSAGTSGEETQYF
TRBV5-4	16	TRBJ2-2	CASSSTSGGASGELFF
TRBV3-1/TRBV3-2	14	TRBJ1-1	CASSHALGNTEAFF
TRBV21-1	16	TRBJ1-5	CASMRGQDYSNQPQHF
TRBV7-2	15	TRBJ2-3	CASSLSGYRTDTQYF
TRBV5-4	15	TRBJ1-4	CASSAQQGGYEKLFF
TRBV29-1	12	TRBJ1-1	CSVGSMNTEAFF